What follows describes a single TCR beta chain. Its antigen is currently unknown. The same CDR3 can be traced to other DNA sequences in this sample. The CDR3 covers 15 residues. CDR1 and CDR2 (germline): KGHSH, LQKENI. V dropped 3 bases and J dropped 4; count of bases not matched to a gene: 4. This specimen comes from a study of shared clonotypes between healthy human individuals. Across the whole study: CD4 naive and memory got three plates each, CD8 naive two, CD8 memory one. Study outcomes and limitations: Only blood underwent sampling, and tissue repertoires likely differ. Naive subsets, compared against memory subsets, generally had larger estimated richness values. The genetic and exposure-history diversity represented was limited by few donors.

Sequencing used immunoSEQ multiplex PCR; TCRdb keeps in-frame clones, though not all of them. Seen here are over 950,000 clones, approximately 75% observed once, and the top ten hold more than 0.85%. The sequence was obtained from a man in his late teens or twenties in good health. Some clones in this sample may be carry-over from other donors' samples. The specimen sequenced was memory CD4+ T cells from PBMCs. Subset reported: CD45RA-negative fraction. The chain is built from TRBV18 and TRBJ2-5; 11 bases map to TRBD2. The CDR3 is CASSPPLAGAETQYF. In DNA form, the CDR3 reads TGTGCCAGCTCACCCCCACTAGCGGGAGCAGAGACCCAGTACTTC. Supplemented by reference TRBV18 and TRBJ2-5, the full variable domain reads NAGVMQNPRHLVRRRGQEARLRCSPMKGHSHVYWYRQLPEEGLKFMVYLQKENIIDESGMPKERFSAEFPKEGPSILRIQQVVRGDSAAYFCASSPPLAGAETQYFGPGTRLLVL.